This T cell receptor beta chain was found in a study of cytomegalovirus exposure and HLA in healthy donors. Clones were sequenced by immunoSEQ multiplex PCR, and TCRdb holds only the in-frame ones, with some missing. The table records over 250,000 clones, 80% to 90% of them present only once. Donors came from a validation cohort of over a hundred subjects, distinct from the first 666-subject cohort. Trimming cost V 0 bases and J 4 bases, with 13 bases left between them. This CDR3 is 15 amino acids long. CDR1 and CDR2 from the germline V gene are SGDLS and YYNGEE. Sequenced input: PBMCs. This TCR was recovered from a woman between 18 and 29 years old in good health and CMV-seronegative. V and J are TRBV9 and TRBJ1-1; maybe TRBD1 (5 bases). CDR3 bases: TGTGCCAGCAGCGTAGACTACGGGGGTGCCACTGAAGCTTTCTTT. It specifies CASSVDYGGATEAFF.